Below are 6 T cell receptor beta chains sequenced from a single sample in a study of T cell responses to AZD1222 COVID-19 vaccine. Sequenced by immunoSEQ multiplex PCR; TCRdb stores in-frame clones only, minus some. The sample includes tens of thousands of clones, roughly 89% of them seen just once. The sample in question was peripheral blood, obtained on day 0 of AZD1222 vaccination. Receptors originate from an adult in good health.

V gene TRBV7-9 combines with J gene TRBJ1-3; TRBD1 aligns across 10 bases. The V and J ends lost 4 bases and 2 bases, in that order; junction bases with no gene match: 2. Per germline, CDR1 SEHNR and CDR2 FQNEAQ (reference sequence). The CDR3 runs 15 residues. The chain's CDR3 is CASSSGQGAGNTIYF. Written as DNA, the CDR3 is TGTGCCAGCAGCTCCGGACAGGGGGCTGGAAACACCATATATTTT.

The rearrangement uses TRBV9 and TRBJ1-2; tentatively, D is TRBD1 (5 bases). Trimming removed 4 bases from V and 4 bases from J, with 11 bases in between. This CDR3 is built from 13 residues. Germline CDR1 is SGDLS and CDR2 is YYNGEE. The CDR3 DNA reads TGTGCCAGCAGCACCGGGACGGCCTATGGCTACACCTTC. The encoded protein is CASSTGTAYGYTF.

For this clone: Other DNA sequences in the sample encode the same CDR3. The genes are TRBV18 and TRBJ1-5, with TRBD1 as a possible D gene (5 bases). The CDR3 has 13 residues. CDR1 is KGHSH, CDR2 LQKENI, per germline. The V and J ends lost 0 bases and 7 bases respectively, with 7 bases between them. The CDR3 loop reads CASSPPGGQPQHF. The DNA of the CDR3 is TGTGCCAGCTCACCACCGGGGGGACAGCCCCAGCATTTT.

The chain recombines TRBV5-1 with TRBJ2-2; 8 bases line up with TRBD2. V gave up 3 bases and J gave up 1 base; unmatched junction bases: 5. Germline CDR1 reads SGHRS; CDR2 reads YFSETQ. The CDR3 runs 16 residues. CDR3 region: CASSSSGSENTGELFF. In DNA form, the CDR3 reads TGCGCCAGCAGCTCAAGCGGGAGCGAGAACACCGGGGAGCTGTTTTTT.

V usage is TRBV3-1 (or the pseudogene TRBV3-2) and J usage is TRBJ2-7; D uncertain. Deletions cut 3 bases from V and 1 base from J, with 4 bases between. The CDR3 length is 12 residues. The germline V gene encodes CDR1 LGHDT and CDR2 YNNKEL (reference sequence). The CDR3 loop reads CASSQVSYEQYF. The CDR3, as DNA: TGTGCCAGCAGCCAGGTATCCTACGAGCAGTACTTC.

As regards this clone: Other DNA sequences of this sample code for an identical CDR3. This chain uses TRBV2 with TRBJ2-7; D is undetermined. The CDR3 is made up of 12 amino acids. Germline CDR1 is SNHLY and CDR2 is FYNNEI. V lost 4 bases and J lost 1, with 5 bases in between. The DNA of the CDR3 is TGTGCCAGCAGTGTTCAGTCCTACGAGCAGTACTTC. Amino acids: CASSVQSYEQYF.